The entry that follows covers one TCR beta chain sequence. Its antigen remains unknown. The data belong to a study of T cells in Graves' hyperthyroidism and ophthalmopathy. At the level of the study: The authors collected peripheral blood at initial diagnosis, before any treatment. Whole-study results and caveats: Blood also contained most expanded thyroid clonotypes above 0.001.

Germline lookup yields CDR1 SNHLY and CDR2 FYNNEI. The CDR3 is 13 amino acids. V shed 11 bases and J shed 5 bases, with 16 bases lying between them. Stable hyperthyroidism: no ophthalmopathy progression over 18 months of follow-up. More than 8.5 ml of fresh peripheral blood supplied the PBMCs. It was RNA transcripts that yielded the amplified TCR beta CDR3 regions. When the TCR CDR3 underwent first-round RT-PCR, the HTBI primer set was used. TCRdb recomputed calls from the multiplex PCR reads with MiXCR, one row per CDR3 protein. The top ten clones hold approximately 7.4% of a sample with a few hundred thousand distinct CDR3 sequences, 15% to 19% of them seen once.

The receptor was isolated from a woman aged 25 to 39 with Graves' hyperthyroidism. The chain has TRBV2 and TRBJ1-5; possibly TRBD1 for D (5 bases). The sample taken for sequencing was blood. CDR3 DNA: TGTGCCGGCGGGAGGGAAGGGGATCAGCCCCAGCATTTT. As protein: CAGGREGDQPQHF.